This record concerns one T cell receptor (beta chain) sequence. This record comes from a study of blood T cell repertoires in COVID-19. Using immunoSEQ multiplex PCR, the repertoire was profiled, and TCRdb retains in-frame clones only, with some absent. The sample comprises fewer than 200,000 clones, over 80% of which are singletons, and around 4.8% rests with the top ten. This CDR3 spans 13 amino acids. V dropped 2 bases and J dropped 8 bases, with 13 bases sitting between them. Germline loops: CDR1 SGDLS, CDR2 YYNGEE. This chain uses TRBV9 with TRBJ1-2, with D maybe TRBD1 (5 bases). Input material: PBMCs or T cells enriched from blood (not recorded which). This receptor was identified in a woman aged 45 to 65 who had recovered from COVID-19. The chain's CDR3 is CASSVDNLPGYTF. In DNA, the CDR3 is TGTGCCAGCAGCGTGGACAATTTACCGGGCTACACCTTC.